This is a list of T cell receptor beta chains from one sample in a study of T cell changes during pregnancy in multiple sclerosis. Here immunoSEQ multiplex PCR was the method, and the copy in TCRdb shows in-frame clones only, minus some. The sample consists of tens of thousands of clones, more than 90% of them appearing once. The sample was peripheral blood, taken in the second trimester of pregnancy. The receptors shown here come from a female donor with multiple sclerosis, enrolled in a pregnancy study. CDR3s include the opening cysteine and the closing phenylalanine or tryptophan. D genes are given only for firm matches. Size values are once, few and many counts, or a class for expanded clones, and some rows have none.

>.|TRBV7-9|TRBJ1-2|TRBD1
CTSSSPQEETGGRSTF
TGTACCAGCAGCTCCCCCCAGGAAGAGACAGGGGGTCGTTCCACCTTC
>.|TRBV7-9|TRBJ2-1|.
CASSLLFNEQFF
TGTGCCAGCAGCTTACTTTTCAATGAGCAGTTCTTC
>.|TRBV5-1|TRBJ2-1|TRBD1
CASVLQGDNEQFF
TGCGCCAGCGTTTTACAGGGGGACAATGAGCAGTTCTTC
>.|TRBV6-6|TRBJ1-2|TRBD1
CASSYSGQGPVTTF
TGTGCCAGCAGTTACTCTGGACAGGGTCCCGTAACCACCTTC
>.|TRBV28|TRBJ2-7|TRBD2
CASRGGREGGTDF
TGTGCCAGCAGAGGCGGGAGGGAGGGGGGGACAGACTTC
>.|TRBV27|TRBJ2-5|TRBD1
CASSLSLPTGRRETQYF
TGTGCCAGCAGTTTATCATTACCGACAGGGAGAAGGGAGACCCAGTACTTC
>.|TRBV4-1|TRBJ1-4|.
CASSSNPVEKLFF
TGCGCCAGCAGTTCAAACCCGGTTGAAAAACTGTTTTTT
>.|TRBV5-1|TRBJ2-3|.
CASKAGPSTDTQYF
TGCGCCAGCAAGGCGGGTCCTAGCACAGATACGCAGTATTTT
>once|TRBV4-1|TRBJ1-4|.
CASSQDWGGTNEKLFF
TGCGCCAGCAGCCAAGATTGGGGGGGGACTAATGAAAAACTGTTTTTT
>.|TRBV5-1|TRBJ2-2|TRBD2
CASSVGGSDNTGELFF
TGCGCCAGCAGCGTGGGAGGGTCGGATAACACCGGGGAGCTGTTTTTT
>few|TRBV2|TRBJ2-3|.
CASSDRWPGRSTDTQYF
TGTGCCAGCAGTGATAGGTGGCCAGGGCGATCCACAGATACGCAGTATTTT
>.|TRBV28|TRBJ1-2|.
CASSLMNPGGAGVFALFNYGYTF
TGTGCCAGCAGTTTAATGAATCCCGGCGGTGCTGGTGTTTTTGCTTTGTTTAACTATGGCTACACCTTC
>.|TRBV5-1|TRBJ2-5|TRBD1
CASSPGQGSVGETQYF
TGCGCCAGCAGCCCGGGACAGGGGAGCGTCGGAGAGACCCAGTACTTC
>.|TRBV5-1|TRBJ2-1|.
CASSLEYSDEQFF
TGCGCCAGCAGCTTGGAATACTCGGATGAGCAGTTCTTC
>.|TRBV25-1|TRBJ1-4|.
CASSDLNEKLFF
TGTGCCAGCAGTGATTTAAATGAAAAACTGTTTTTT
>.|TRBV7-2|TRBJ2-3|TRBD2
CASSLAASGRATDTQYF
TGTGCCAGCAGCTTAGCGGCTAGCGGGAGGGCCACAGATACGCAGTATTTT
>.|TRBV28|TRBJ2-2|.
CASTHGTGELFF
TGTGCCAGCACCCACGGGACCGGGGAGCTGTTTTTT
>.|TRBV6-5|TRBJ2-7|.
CATLSGNGYEQYF
TGTGCCACCCTCTCCGGGAACGGGTACGAGCAGTACTTC
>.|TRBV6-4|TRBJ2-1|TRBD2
CASSRVGGTNNEQFF
TGTGCCAGCTCCCGCGTTGGCGGGACTAACAATGAGCAGTTCTTC
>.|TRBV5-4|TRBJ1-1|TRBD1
CASSGSSWETGDSEAFF
TGTGCCAGCAGCGGATCTTCTTGGGAGACAGGGGATTCTGAAGCTTTCTTT
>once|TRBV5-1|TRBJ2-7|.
CASSLTPGTPYEQYF
TGCGCCAGCAGCTTAACCCCCGGGACACCTTACGAGCAGTACTTC
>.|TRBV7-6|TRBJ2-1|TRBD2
CASSIPFSGRAGDEQFF
TGTGCCAGCAGCATACCCTTTAGCGGGAGGGCGGGTGATGAGCAGTTCTTC
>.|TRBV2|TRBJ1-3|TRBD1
CASSEPYRGSSGNTIYF
TGTGCCAGCAGTGAACCATACAGGGGCAGCTCTGGAAACACCATATATTTT
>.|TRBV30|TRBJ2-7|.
CAWSVGAQSSYEQYF
TGTGCCTGGAGTGTAGGGGCCCAAAGCTCCTACGAGCAGTACTTC
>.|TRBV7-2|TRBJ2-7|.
CASTLLATGAYEQYF
TGTGCCAGCACCCTACTAGCGACAGGGGCCTACGAGCAGTACTTC
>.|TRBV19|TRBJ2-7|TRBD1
CASSDRGFSYEQYF
TGTGCCAGTAGCGACAGGGGGTTCTCCTACGAGCAGTACTTC
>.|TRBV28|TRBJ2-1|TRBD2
CASSLGRREGRLSGNEQFF
TGTGCCAGCAGTTTAGGTCGGCGGGAGGGTAGATTGTCCGGCAATGAGCAGTTCTTC
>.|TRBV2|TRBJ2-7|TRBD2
CASRYGTSGIYEQYF
TGTGCCAGCAGATACGGGACTAGCGGGATCTACGAGCAGTACTTC
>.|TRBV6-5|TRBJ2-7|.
CASSLGARVAYEQYF
TGTGCCAGCAGTCTTGGGGCCCGGGTCGCCTACGAGCAGTACTTC
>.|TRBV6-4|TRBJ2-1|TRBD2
CASSDPASGYNEQFF
TGTGCCAGCAGTGACCCGGCTAGCGGATACAATGAGCAGTTCTTC
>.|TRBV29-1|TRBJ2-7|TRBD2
CSVDRGGRGYEQYF
TGCAGCGTTGATAGAGGCGGGAGAGGGTACGAGCAGTACTTC
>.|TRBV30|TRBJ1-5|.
CAWNNVGSAQHF
TGTGCCTGGAACAACGTGGGCTCGGCCCAGCATTTT
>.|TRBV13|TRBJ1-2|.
CASSFSRQDGYTF
TGTGCCAGCAGCTTCTCCAGGCAGGATGGCTACACCTTC
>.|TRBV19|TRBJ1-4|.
CASSIWGPNEKLFF
TGTGCCAGTAGTATATGGGGGCCGAATGAAAAACTGTTTTTT
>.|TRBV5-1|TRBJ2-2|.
CASSLIQGATGELFF
TGCGCCAGCAGCTTGATCCAGGGCGCTACCGGGGAGCTGTTTTTT
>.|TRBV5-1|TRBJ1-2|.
CASSLAGSDGYTF
TGCGCCAGCAGCTTGGCCGGGTCGGATGGCTACACCTTC
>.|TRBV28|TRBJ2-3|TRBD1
CASSRTTGGRSTDTQYF
TGTGCCAGCAGTCGCACGACAGGGGGAAGAAGCACAGATACGCAGTATTTT
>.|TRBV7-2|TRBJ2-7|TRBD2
CASSLISRLAGGLYEQYF
TGTGCCAGCAGCTTAATCTCCCGACTAGCGGGAGGGCTCTACGAGCAGTACTTC